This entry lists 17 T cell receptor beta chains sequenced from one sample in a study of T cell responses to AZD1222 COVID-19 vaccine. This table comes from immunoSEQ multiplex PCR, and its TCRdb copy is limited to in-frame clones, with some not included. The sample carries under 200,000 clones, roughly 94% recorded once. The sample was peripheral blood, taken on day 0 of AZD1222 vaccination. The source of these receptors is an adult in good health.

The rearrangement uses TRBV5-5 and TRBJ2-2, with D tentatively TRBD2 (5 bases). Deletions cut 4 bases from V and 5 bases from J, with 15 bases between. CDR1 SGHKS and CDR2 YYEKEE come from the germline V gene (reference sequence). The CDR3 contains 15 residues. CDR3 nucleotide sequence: TGTGCCAGCAGCGGCCAGGTCCGGGATACCGGGGAGCTGTTTTTT. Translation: CASSGQVRDTGELFF.

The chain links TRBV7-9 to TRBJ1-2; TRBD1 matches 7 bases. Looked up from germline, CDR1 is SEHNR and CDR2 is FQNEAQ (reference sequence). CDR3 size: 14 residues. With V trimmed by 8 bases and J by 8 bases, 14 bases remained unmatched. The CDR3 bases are TGTGCCAGCTCCCATCCGACAGGGCGAGAGGGCTACACCTTC. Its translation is CASSHPTGREGYTF. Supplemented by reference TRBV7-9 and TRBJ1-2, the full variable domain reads DTGVSQNPRHKITKRGQNVTFRCDPISEHNRLYWYRQTLGQGPEFLTYFQNEAQLEKSRLLSDRFSAERPKGSFSTLEIQRTEQGDSAMYLCASSHPTGREGYTFGSGTRLTVV.

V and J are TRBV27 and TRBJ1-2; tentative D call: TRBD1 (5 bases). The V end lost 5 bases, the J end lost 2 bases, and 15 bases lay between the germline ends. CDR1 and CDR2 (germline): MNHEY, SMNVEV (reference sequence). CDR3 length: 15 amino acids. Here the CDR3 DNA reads TGTGCCAGCAGTGCTTTAGGGCAGGGAAACTATGGCTACACCTTC. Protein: CASSALGQGNYGYTF.

The CDR3 loop is CASFTGGQTTGELFF. The CDR3 DNA reads as TGCGCCAGCTTCACGGGGGGACAGACCACCGGGGAGCTGTTTTTT. The chain combines TRBV5-1 with TRBJ2-2, with D possibly being TRBD1 or TRBD2 (7 bases each). V was trimmed by 7 bases and J by 4 bases, leaving 17 bases between them. CDR1 is SGHRS, CDR2 YFSETQ, per germline. This CDR3 is built from 15 residues.

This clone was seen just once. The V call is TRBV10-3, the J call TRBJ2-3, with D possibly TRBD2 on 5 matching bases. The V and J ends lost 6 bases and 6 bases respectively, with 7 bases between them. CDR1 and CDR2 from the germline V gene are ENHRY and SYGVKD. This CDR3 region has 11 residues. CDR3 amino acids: CAIRRRDTQYF. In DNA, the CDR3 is TGTGCCATCAGACGGAGGGATACGCAGTATTTT.

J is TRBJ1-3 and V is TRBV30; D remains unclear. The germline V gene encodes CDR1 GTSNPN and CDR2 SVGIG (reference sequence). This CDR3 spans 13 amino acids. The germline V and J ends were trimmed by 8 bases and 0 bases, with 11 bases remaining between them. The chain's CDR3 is CARSMSSGNTIYF. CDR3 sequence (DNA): TGTGCCCGTTCAATGAGCTCTGGAAACACCATATATTTT.

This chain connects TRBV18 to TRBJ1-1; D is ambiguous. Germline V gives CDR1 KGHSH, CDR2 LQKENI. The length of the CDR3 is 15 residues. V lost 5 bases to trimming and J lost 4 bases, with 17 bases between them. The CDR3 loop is CASSAIQGKSTEAFF. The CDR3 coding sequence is TGTGCCAGCTCAGCAATACAAGGAAAGTCCACTGAAGCTTTCTTT.

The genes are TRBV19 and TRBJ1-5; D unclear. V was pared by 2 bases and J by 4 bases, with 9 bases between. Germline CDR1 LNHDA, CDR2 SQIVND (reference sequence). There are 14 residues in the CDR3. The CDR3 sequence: CASSIKAENQPQHF. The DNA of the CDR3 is TGTGCCAGTAGTATAAAGGCAGAGAATCAGCCCCAGCATTTT.

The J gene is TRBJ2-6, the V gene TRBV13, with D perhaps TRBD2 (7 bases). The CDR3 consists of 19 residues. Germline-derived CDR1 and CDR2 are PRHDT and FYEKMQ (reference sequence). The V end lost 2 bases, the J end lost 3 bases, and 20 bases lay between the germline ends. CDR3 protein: CASSLWAGDYRSGANVLTF. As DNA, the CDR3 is TGTGCCAGCAGCTTATGGGCAGGGGACTATAGAAGTGGGGCCAACGTCCTGACTTTC.

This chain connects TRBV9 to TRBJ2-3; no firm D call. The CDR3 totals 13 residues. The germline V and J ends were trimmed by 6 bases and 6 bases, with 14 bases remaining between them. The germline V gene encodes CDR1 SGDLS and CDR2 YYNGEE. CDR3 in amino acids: CASTREPRDTQYF. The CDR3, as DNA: TGTGCCAGCACACGCGAGCCCCGGGATACGCAGTATTTT.

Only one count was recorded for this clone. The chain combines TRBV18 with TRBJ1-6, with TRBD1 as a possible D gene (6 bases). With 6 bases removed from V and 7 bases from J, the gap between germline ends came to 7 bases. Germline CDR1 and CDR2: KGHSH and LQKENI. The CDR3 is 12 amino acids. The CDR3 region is CASSTGNSPLHF. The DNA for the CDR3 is TGTGCCAGCTCCACAGGGAATTCACCCCTCCACTTT.

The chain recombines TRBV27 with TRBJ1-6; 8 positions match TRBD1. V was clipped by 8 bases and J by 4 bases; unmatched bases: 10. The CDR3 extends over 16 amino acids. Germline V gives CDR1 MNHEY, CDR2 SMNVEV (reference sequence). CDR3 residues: CASRPTGQEYNSPLHF. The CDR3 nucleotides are TGTGCCAGCCGACCAACGGGACAGGAGTATAATTCACCCCTCCACTTT.

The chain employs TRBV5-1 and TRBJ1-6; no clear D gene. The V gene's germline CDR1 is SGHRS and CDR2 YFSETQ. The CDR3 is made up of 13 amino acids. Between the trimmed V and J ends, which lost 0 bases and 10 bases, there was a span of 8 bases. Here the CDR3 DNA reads TGCGCCAGCAGCTTGGCACTGGGATCACCCCTCCACTTT. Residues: CASSLALGSPLHF.

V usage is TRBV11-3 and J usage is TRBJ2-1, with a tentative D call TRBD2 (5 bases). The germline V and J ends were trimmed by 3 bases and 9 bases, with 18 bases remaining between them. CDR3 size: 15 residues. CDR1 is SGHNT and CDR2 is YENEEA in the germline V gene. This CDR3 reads CASSFTPPEGSEQFF. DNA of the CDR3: TGTGCCAGCAGCTTTACCCCCCCGGAAGGGAGTGAGCAGTTCTTC.

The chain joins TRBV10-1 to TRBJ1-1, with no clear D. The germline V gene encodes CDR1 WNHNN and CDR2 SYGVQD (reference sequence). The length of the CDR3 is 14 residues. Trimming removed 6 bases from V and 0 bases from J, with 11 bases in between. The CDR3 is CASRPGEMNTEAFF. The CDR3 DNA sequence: TGCGCCAGCAGGCCTGGGGAAATGAACACTGAAGCTTTCTTT.

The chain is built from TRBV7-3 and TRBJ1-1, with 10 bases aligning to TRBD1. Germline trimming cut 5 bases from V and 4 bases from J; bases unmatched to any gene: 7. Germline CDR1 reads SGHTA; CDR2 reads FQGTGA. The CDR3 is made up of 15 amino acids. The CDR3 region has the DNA TGTGCCAGCAGCCCGACAGGGGGCTCAATCACTGAAGCTTTCTTT. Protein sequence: CASSPTGGSITEAFF.

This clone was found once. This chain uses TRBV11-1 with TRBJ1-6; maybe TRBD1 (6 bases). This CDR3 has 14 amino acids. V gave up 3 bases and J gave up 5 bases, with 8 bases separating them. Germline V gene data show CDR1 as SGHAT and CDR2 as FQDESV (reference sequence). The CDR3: CASSLYRDNSPLHF. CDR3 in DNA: TGTGCCAGCAGCTTGTACAGGGATAATTCACCCCTCCACTTT.